These 19 T cell receptor beta chains originate from one sample sequenced in a study of blood T cell repertoires in COVID-19. Only in-frame clones appear in the TCRdb table, and some are missing; sequencing was by immunoSEQ multiplex PCR. The sample shows about 380,000 clones, 88% of them seen only once. Material: PBMCs or T cells enriched from blood (not recorded which). These receptors came from a woman under 30 who had recovered from COVID-19.

The CDR3 DNA is TGTGCCAGCAGCCCCCAGGGACAGAACACTGAAGCTTTCTTT. Amino acids: CASSPQGQNTEAFF. The rearrangement links TRBV7-3 to TRBJ1-1, with D perhaps TRBD1 (6 bases). Trimming took off 5 bases at V and 1 base at J, with 11 bases between the two ends. This CDR3 is built from 14 residues. CDR1 and CDR2 (germline): SGHTA, FQGTGA.

V gene TRBV18 combines with J gene TRBJ2-5; 7 bases are shared with TRBD1. CDR1 is KGHSH and CDR2 is LQKENI in the germline V gene. Trimming at V came to 6 bases and at J to 1 base, leaving 8 bases not matched to a gene. This CDR3 spans 15 amino acids. The DNA of the CDR3 is TGTGCCAGCTCCCTAGACAGGGCCACCCAAGAGACCCAGTACTTC. Encoded protein: CASSLDRATQETQYF. The full variable domain, with the rest looked up from reference TRBV18 and TRBJ2-5, is NAGVMQNPRHLVRRRGQEARLRCSPMKGHSHVYWYRQLPEEGLKFMVYLQKENIIDESGMPKERFSAEFPKEGPSILRIQQVVRGDSAAYFCASSLDRATQETQYFGPGTRLLVL.

The chain couples TRBV5-1 to TRBJ2-4; TRBD2 matches at 7 bases. Per the germline V gene, CDR1 is SGHRS and CDR2 is YFSETQ. Losses at the gene ends were 3 bases for V and 7 bases for J; bases not matched to a gene: 16. The CDR3 extends over 17 amino acids. DNA for the CDR3: TGCGCCAGCAGCTCGCGCGGGGGAAGAATCGGAGGTAACATTCAGTACTTC. Protein: CASSSRGGRIGGNIQYF.

This chain joins TRBV6-6 and TRBJ1-6, with TRBD1 matching 9 bases. This CDR3 has 14 amino acids. After removal of 8 bases from V and 10 bases from J, the junction contained 9 bases not matched to a gene. The germline CDR1 and CDR2 sequences are MNHNY and SVGAGI (reference sequence). The CDR3 sequence: CASGRGQGWSPLHF. In nucleotides, the CDR3 is TGTGCCAGCGGGCGGGGACAGGGTTGGTCACCCCTCCACTTT.

The gene calls are TRBV11-2 and TRBJ1-2; possible D gene TRBD1, 5 bases. Germline V gene data show CDR1 as SGHAT and CDR2 as FQNNGV. Trimming removed 4 bases at V and 1 base at J, with 13 bases between. The CDR3 contains 15 residues. The chain's CDR3 is CASSSRPGLNYGYTF. The CDR3 DNA reads TGTGCCAGCAGCTCCCGACCGGGACTTAACTATGGCTACACCTTC. The complete variable domain, with remaining parts taken from reference TRBV11-2 and TRBJ1-2, reads EAGVAQSPRYKIIEKRQSVAFWCNPISGHATLYWYQQILGQGPKLLIQFQNNGVVDDSQLPKDRFSAERLKGVDSTLKIQPAKLEDSAVYLCASSSRPGLNYGYTFGSGTRLTVV.

J is TRBJ2-7 and V is TRBV7-9; TRBD1 is a possible D gene (6 bases). The CDR3 runs to 12 residues. V was pared by 5 bases and J by 6 bases, with 11 bases between. The germline gives CDR1 SEHNR, CDR2 FQNEAQ (reference sequence). The CDR3 protein is CASSLTGGEQYF. As DNA, the CDR3 is TGTGCCAGCAGCCTGACAGGTGGCGAGCAGTACTTC.

The rearrangement uses TRBV4-2 and TRBJ2-7; 9 bases are shared with TRBD2. The CDR3 runs 16 residues. CDR1 is LGHNA and CDR2 is YNFKEQ in the germline V gene. V shed 0 bases, J shed 3 bases, and the junction held 6 bases outside the gene matches. The CDR3 DNA reads as TGTGCCAGCAGCCAAGAAGGACTAGCGCCAGGCTACGAGCAGTACTTC. It is translated as CASSQEGLAPGYEQYF.

The chain employs TRBV9 and TRBJ1-3; D call uncertain. V was clipped by 1 base and J by 2 bases, with 10 bases between them. Germline loops: CDR1 SGDLS, CDR2 YYNGEE. This CDR3 comprises 15 residues. CDR3 DNA sequence: TGTGCCAGCAGCGTAACGGGGATCGCTGGAAACACCATATATTTT. Protein: CASSVTGIAGNTIYF.

The J gene is TRBJ2-3, the V gene TRBV3-1 (or the pseudogene TRBV3-2); 16 positions agree with TRBD2. The CDR3 has 19 residues. Germline CDR1 and CDR2: LGHDT and YNNKEL (reference sequence). V shed 2 bases, J shed 6 bases, and the junction held 11 bases outside the gene matches. The CDR3 sequence: CASSQLPGLAGGLSDTQYF. The CDR3 DNA is TGTGCCAGCAGCCAACTCCCGGGACTAGCGGGGGGGCTTTCCGATACGCAGTATTTT.

V is TRBV6-1 and J is TRBJ1-2, with D tentatively TRBD1 (5 bases). CDR3 size: 14 residues. In germline, CDR1 is MNHNS, CDR2 SASEGT. V gave up 2 bases and J gave up 7 bases, with 14 bases separating them. The CDR3 nucleotides read TGTGCCAGCAGTGAAAGTAGACAGTTGGGTGGCTACACCTTC. This sequence encodes CASSESRQLGGYTF.

J is TRBJ2-7 and V is TRBV5-1; TRBD1 agrees at 11 bases. CDR1 is SGHRS and CDR2 is YFSETQ in the germline V gene. The CDR3 sequence is 14 residues long. Trimming removed 3 bases from V and 6 bases from J; junction bases left unmatched: 5. In DNA form, the CDR3 reads TGCGCCAGCAGCTACAGGACAGGGGGCGGCGAGCAGTACTTC. It translates to CASSYRTGGGEQYF.

Turning to this clone: Distinct nucleotide sequences in the sample also encode this CDR3. This rearrangement joins TRBV30 to TRBJ1-1; the D gene is possibly TRBD1 (5 bases). V lost 0 bases and J 1 base, leaving 6 bases between the germline ends. The CDR3 is 13 amino acids. CDR1 and CDR2 (germline): GTSNPN, SVGIG (reference sequence). The CDR3 reads CAWSVRGNTEAFF. CDR3 nucleotides: TGTGCCTGGAGTGTAAGGGGGAACACTGAAGCTTTCTTT.

CDR3 nucleotides: TGTGCCAGCAGCCTCGGGACATTGGATGATCAGCCCCAGCATTTT. This sequence encodes CASSLGTLDDQPQHF. The rearrangement joins TRBV28 to TRBJ1-5, with a possible D match to TRBD1 (6 bases). The CDR3 extends over 15 amino acids. Per the germline V gene, CDR1 is MDHEN and CDR2 is SYDVKM. V shed 6 bases and J shed 5 bases, with 17 bases lying between them.

The genes are TRBV7-3 and TRBJ2-7, with 7 bases lining up with TRBD2. This CDR3 contains 15 residues. With V trimmed by 2 bases and J by 2 bases, 6 bases remained unmatched. Germline V gene lookup returns CDR1 SGHTA and CDR2 FQGTGA. CDR3 DNA: TGTGCCAGCAGCTTATCGGGGAGCGGGGCCTACGAGCAGTACTTC. Its protein is CASSLSGSGAYEQYF.

This clone has just one count. The V gene is TRBV7-3, the J gene TRBJ2-3, with 13 nucleotides matching TRBD2. J was trimmed by 3 bases and V by 2 bases; bases with no gene match: 14. CDR1 and CDR2 (germline): SGHTA, FQGTGA. The CDR3 spans 20 residues. In DNA, the CDR3 is TGTGCCAGCAGCTTAGGGACTAGCGGGGCGCGCCCTTTCCGAACAGATACGCAGTATTTT. Translating it yields CASSLGTSGARPFRTDTQYF.

V and J are TRBV5-8 and TRBJ1-2; D gene ambiguous. The CDR3 loop spans 12 amino acids. Looked up from germline, CDR1 is SGHTS and CDR2 is YDEGEE. V was clipped by 3 bases and J by 8 bases, with 11 bases between them. This chain's CDR3 is CASSSDMEGYTF. CDR3 nucleotides: TGTGCCAGCAGCTCCGACATGGAAGGCTACACCTTC.

This chain joins TRBV9 and TRBJ1-1; unclear D gene. The V gene lost 5 bases and the J gene lost 6 bases, with 20 bases spanning the gap. Germline CDR1 SGDLS, CDR2 YYNGEE. This CDR3 spans 15 amino acids. The CDR3 protein is CASRKEDVTRAEAFF. In DNA form, the CDR3 reads TGTGCCAGCAGGAAAGAGGACGTAACGCGGGCTGAAGCTTTCTTT.

The V call is TRBV5-4, the J call TRBJ1-1; a weak D match, TRBD1 (6 bases). Trimming pared 2 bases from V and 2 bases from J, leaving 13 bases between. CDR1 is SGHNT and CDR2 is YYREEE in the germline V gene (reference sequence). The CDR3 is 15 residues long. The CDR3 DNA reads as TGTGCCAGCAGCTTCTATACGACAGGAAACACTGAAGCTTTCTTT. Its protein product is CASSFYTTGNTEAFF.

CDR3 residues: CASSLRGINTEAFF. DNA of the CDR3: TGTGCCAGCAGCCTGAGAGGGATTAACACTGAAGCTTTCTTT. The rearrangement uses TRBV7-9 and TRBJ1-1; D uncertain. V gave up 5 bases and J gave up 2 bases, with 12 bases separating them. The CDR3 has 14 amino acids. Per the germline V gene, CDR1 is SEHNR and CDR2 is FQNEAQ (reference sequence). The entire variable domain, with the rest obtained from reference TRBV7-9 and TRBJ1-1, is as follows: DTGVSQNPRHKITKRGQNVTFRCDPISEHNRLYWYRQTLGQGPEFLTYFQNEAQLEKSRLLSDRFSAERPKGSFSTLEIQRTEQGDSAMYLCASSLRGINTEAFFGQGTRLTVV.